Each of the 21 T cell receptor beta chains below was sequenced from the same sample in a study of T cell changes during pregnancy in multiple sclerosis. Clones were sequenced by immunoSEQ multiplex PCR, and TCRdb holds only the in-frame ones, with some missing. Among about 92,000 clones listed, roughly 93% were seen once. The specimen was peripheral blood, collected in the first trimester of pregnancy. The receptors shown here come from a female donor with multiple sclerosis, enrolled in a pregnancy study.

This sequence joins TRBV7-9 and TRBJ2-7; 8 bases fit TRBD1. The ends lost 4 bases at V and 3 bases at J; junction bases unmatched: 14. The CDR3 covers 17 residues. Germline V gene sequence: CDR1 SEHNR, CDR2 FQNEAQ (reference sequence). Written as DNA, the CDR3 is TGTGCCAGCAGCTCCACCCTCATGCAGGGGGCAAACTACGAGCAGTACTTC. Its translation: CASSSTLMQGANYEQYF.

This chain's CDR3 is CASTRGGGWGATQYF. In DNA, the CDR3 is TGTGCCAGCACTCGAGGGGGGGGCTGGGGGGCGACCCAGTACTTC. J is TRBJ2-5 and V is TRBV9, with D maybe TRBD2 (7 bases). Germline assignment: CDR1 SGDLS and CDR2 YYNGEE. This CDR3 is 15 amino acids long. Trimming took off 6 bases at V and 7 bases at J, with 22 bases between the two ends. Variable domain in full (rest from reference TRBV9 and TRBJ2-5): DSGVTQTPKHLITATGQRVTLRCSPRSGDLSVYWYQQSLDQGLQFLIQYYNGEERAKGNILERFSAQQFPDLHSELNLSSLELGDSALYFCASTRGGGWGATQYFGPGTRLLVL.

The chain is built from TRBV7-2 and TRBJ1-2; 12 bases align to TRBD1. The junction had 13 bases not matched to a gene; V was cut back by 4 bases and J by 7 bases. This CDR3 has 17 residues. Germline loops: CDR1 SGHTA, CDR2 FQGNSA. CDR3 protein: CASSSRDRGRRYGGYTF. CDR3 DNA: TGTGCCAGCAGCTCCCGGGACAGGGGGCGCCGATACGGTGGCTACACCTTC. The full variable domain, rest sourced from reference TRBV7-2 and TRBJ1-2, is GAGVSQSPSNKVTEKGKDVELRCDPISGHTALYWYRQSLGQGLEFLIYFQGNSAPDKSGLPSDRFSAERTGGSVSTLTIQRTQQEDSAVYLCASSSRDRGRRYGGYTFGSGTRLTVV.

The CDR3 coding sequence is TGTGCCAGCAGCTTAGTTGGACTGTGGGCAGAAAATTATGCACCCCTCCACTTT. It is translated as CASSLVGLWAENYAPLHF. The chain couples TRBV7-2 to TRBJ1-6; D remains ambiguous. Germline CDR1 SGHTA, CDR2 FQGNSA. CDR3 size: 18 residues. The V end lost 1 base, the J end lost 11 bases, and 24 bases lay between the germline ends.

This rearrangement joins TRBV6-5 to TRBJ1-5; D perhaps matches TRBD1 (5 bases). Trimming removed 7 bases from V and 0 bases from J, with 10 bases in between. This CDR3 spans 14 amino acids. The germline CDR1 and CDR2 sequences are MNHEY and SVGAGI. The DNA for the CDR3 is TGTGCCAGCAAACAGGCCCATAGCAATCAGCCCCAGCATTTT. This gives the protein CASKQAHSNQPQHF.

This chain joins TRBV10-3 and TRBJ1-3; 10 bases are shared with TRBD1. From germline, CDR1 is ENHRY and CDR2 SYGVKD. The junction had 10 bases not matched to a gene; V was cut back by 10 bases and J by 4 bases. The CDR3 runs to 15 residues. As DNA, the CDR3 is TGTGCCACCTACCCGGGACAGGGGCTAGGAAACACCATATATTTT. Its translation is CATYPGQGLGNTIYF.

The genes are TRBV7-9 and TRBJ1-5, with no clear D. Trimming removed 1 base at V and 3 bases at J, with 10 bases between. The CDR3 has 15 residues. The germline V gene has CDR1 SEHNR and CDR2 FQNEAQ (reference sequence). CDR3 amino acids: CASSLGAVPNQPQHF. CDR3 nucleotides: TGTGCCAGCAGCTTAGGTGCGGTTCCCAATCAGCCCCAGCATTTT.

The chain recombines TRBV11-1 with TRBJ2-7; TRBD1 matches 8 bases. The CDR3 extends over 14 amino acids. The V and J ends lost 0 bases and 5 bases, in that order; junction bases with no gene match: 3. Germline values: CDR1 SGHAT, CDR2 FQDESV (reference sequence). The CDR3 spells CASSLATGADEQYF. CDR3 nucleotide sequence: TGTGCCAGCAGCTTAGCGACAGGGGCTGACGAGCAGTACTTC.

The chain recombines TRBV9 with TRBJ2-1; 12 bases fit TRBD2. The trim removed 4 bases at V and 5 bases at J, leaving 16 bases unmatched. This CDR3 is 19 amino acids long. The V gene's germline CDR1 is SGDLS and CDR2 YYNGEE. This CDR3 reads CASSPSGLAGGSADNEQFF. The DNA for the CDR3 is TGTGCCAGCAGCCCGAGCGGGCTAGCGGGGGGGTCCGCCGACAATGAGCAGTTCTTC.

The chain uses TRBV27 and TRBJ1-5; D not resolved. The germline V gene encodes CDR1 MNHEY and CDR2 SMNVEV (reference sequence). The CDR3 sequence is 14 residues long. V lost 9 bases and J 4 bases, leaving 16 bases between the germline ends. For the CDR3, the DNA is TGTGCCAGGTTGTGGGCACCTAAAAATCAGCCCCAGCATTTT. This gives the protein CARLWAPKNQPQHF.

This clone appeared once. V usage is TRBV6-1 and J usage is TRBJ1-2; 7 bases match TRBD1. With V trimmed by 6 bases and J by 8 bases, 12 bases remained unmatched. Germline loops: CDR1 MNHNS, CDR2 SASEGT. This CDR3 has 14 residues. The DNA for the CDR3 is TGTGCCAGCAGCGAACCAGGGGGAGTAGGAGGCTACACCTTC. Translated, it gives CASSEPGGVGGYTF.

This chain joins TRBV6-6 and TRBJ2-1; 9 bases are a match to TRBD1. J was trimmed by 3 bases and V by 6 bases; bases with no gene match: 6. This CDR3 is built from 15 residues. Germline V gene lookup returns CDR1 MNHNY and CDR2 SVGAGI (reference sequence). The CDR3 loop reads CASSHPGQGYNEQFF. The CDR3 DNA follows: TGTGCCAGCAGCCACCCGGGACAGGGCTACAATGAGCAGTTCTTC.

CDR3 sequence: CASSSPQGLTYEQYF. The DNA for the CDR3 is TGTGCCAGCAGCTCCCCACAGGGTCTAACCTACGAGCAGTACTTC. V and J are TRBV7-9 and TRBJ2-7; a weak D match, TRBD1 (6 bases). Trimming removed 4 bases from V and 2 bases from J, with 15 bases in between. CDR1 SEHNR and CDR2 FQNEAQ come from the germline V gene (reference sequence). The CDR3 is 15 amino acids. Full variable domain (rest looked up from reference TRBV7-9 and TRBJ2-7): DTGVSQNPRHKITKRGQNVTFRCDPISEHNRLYWYRQTLGQGPEFLTYFQNEAQLEKSRLLSDRFSAERPKGSFSTLEIQRTEQGDSAMYLCASSSPQGLTYEQYFGPGTRLTVT.

This clone showed up just once. The genes are TRBV11-1 and TRBJ2-2, with TRBD2 matching over 10 bases. The V segment lost 5 bases and the J segment 5 bases; nucleotides outside the gene matches: 5. The CDR3 is 15 residues long. Germline lookup yields CDR1 SGHAT and CDR2 FQDESV (reference sequence). The DNA for the CDR3 is TGTGCCAGCAGCCTTACAGCGGGAGGGACCGGGGAGCTGTTTTTT. Protein product: CASSLTAGGTGELFF.

The chain couples TRBV10-3 to TRBJ2-7, with TRBD2 matching over 8 bases. Germline trimming cut 4 bases from V and 0 bases from J; bases unmatched to any gene: 5. Per the germline V gene, CDR1 is ENHRY and CDR2 is SYGVKD. The CDR3 length is 15 residues. The CDR3 nucleotides are TGTGCCATCAGTGGGAGCGGGGGACCCTCCTACGAGCAGTACTTC. Amino acid sequence: CAISGSGGPSYEQYF.

The chain links TRBV29-1 to TRBJ1-1; D might be TRBD1 (6 bases). The length of the CDR3 is 14 residues. V lost 3 bases and J lost 2, with 13 bases in between. Germline values: CDR1 SQVTM, CDR2 ANQGSEA. The CDR3 protein is CSVEDGTLNTEAFF. The DNA of the CDR3 is TGCAGCGTTGAGGACGGGACACTTAACACTGAAGCTTTCTTT.

The chain uses TRBV6-5 and TRBJ1-2, with 7 bases matching TRBD1. Germline V gene sequence: CDR1 MNHEY, CDR2 SVGAGI. Losses at the gene ends were 2 bases for V and 4 bases for J; bases not matched to a gene: 7. The CDR3 extends over 15 amino acids. The DNA of the CDR3 is TGTGCCAGCAGTTACCGAGGGACAGAATCCTATGGCTACACCTTC. Translating it yields CASSYRGTESYGYTF.

The chain carries TRBV19 and TRBJ1-3; D gene uncertain. CDR3 length: 13 residues. Per the germline V gene, CDR1 is LNHDA and CDR2 is SQIVND (reference sequence). Trimming shortened V by 6 bases and J by 4 bases, and 10 bases separated the two germline ends. As DNA, the CDR3 is TGTGCCAGTAGCGGAGGGCCAGGAAACACCATATATTTT. This translates into CASSGGPGNTIYF.

This chain joins TRBV11-3 and TRBJ2-7; 9 nucleotides align to TRBD1. V lost 5 bases, J lost 3 bases, and 5 bases stayed unmatched. The CDR3 is 14 residues long. CDR1 and CDR2 (germline): SGHNT, YENEEA. CDR3 nucleotides: TGTGCCAGCAGCCGCGGGACAGGGAGCTACGAGCAGTACTTC. It codes for CASSRGTGSYEQYF.

The chain employs TRBV30 and TRBJ1-4; D unresolved. V lost 5 bases to trimming and J lost 6 bases, with 4 bases between them. The CDR3 is 10 residues long. CDR1 and CDR2 from the germline V gene are GTSNPN and SVGIG (reference sequence). The CDR3 sequence: CAWADEKLFF. CDR3 in DNA: TGTGCCTGGGCGGATGAAAAACTGTTTTTT.

The rearrangement links TRBV5-6 to TRBJ2-1; tentatively, D is TRBD1 (6 bases). V was shortened by 5 bases and J by 6 bases, with 18 bases between the two germline ends. CDR1 SGHDT and CDR2 YYEEEE come from the germline V gene. The CDR3 spans 15 residues. This CDR3 is CASSWAGVGFNEQFF. DNA of the CDR3: TGTGCCAGCAGTTGGGCAGGGGTGGGTTTCAATGAGCAGTTCTTC. The variable domain in full, completed from reference TRBV5-6 and TRBJ2-1, reads DAGVTQSPTHLIKTRGQQVTLRCSPKSGHDTVSWYQQALGQGPQFIFQYYEEEERQRGNFPDRFSGHQFPNYSSELNVNALLLGDSALYLCASSWAGVGFNEQFFGPGTRLTVL.